These T cell receptor beta chains were read from a single sample in a study of Ad26.COV2.S vaccination and SARS-CoV-2 variants. TCRdb's copy holds only in-frame clones and misses some; the assay was immunoSEQ multiplex PCR. The profile covers around 140,000 clones, with more than 80% appearing a single time and approximately 5.1% taken by the ten largest. Here the sequenced sample was peripheral blood, taken after recovery from COVID-19. Receptors originate from a human donor who had recovered from COVID-19. Both conserved end residues are part of each CDR3. D genes are given only for firm matches. Expanded clones get a size class; other rows say once, few or many, or leave the size out.

D: TRBD1; size: few; V: TRBV18; J: TRBJ1-1; DNA: TGTGCCAGCTCACAAACCGGGACAGGGGGCACTGAAGCTTTCTTT; CDR3: CASSQTGTGGTEAFF
D: NA; size: NA; V: TRBV12-3/TRBV12-4; J: TRBJ1-5; DNA: TGTGCCAGCACCCGGGACAATCAGCCCCAGCATTTT; CDR3: CASTRDNQPQHF
D: NA; size: NA; V: TRBV4-3; J: TRBJ1-4; DNA: TGCGCCAGCAGCCAAGGGGAGGGCCGAAATGAAAAACTGTTTTTT; CDR3: CASSQGEGRNEKLFF
D: TRBD1; size: NA; V: TRBV5-1; J: TRBJ2-5; DNA: TGCGCCAGCAGCCCACCCCAGGGGGCAGAAGAGACCCAGTACTTC; CDR3: CASSPPQGAEETQYF
D: NA; size: NA; V: TRBV25-1; J: TRBJ1-1; DNA: TGTGCCAGCCGGTTTAACACTGAAGCTTTCTTT; CDR3: CASRFNTEAFF
D: TRBD1; size: NA; V: TRBV7-9; J: TRBJ1-2; DNA: TGTGCCAGCAGTTTACAGGGGGCAATATGGTATGGCTACACCTTC; CDR3: CASSLQGAIWYGYTF
D: NA; size: few; V: TRBV6-6; J: TRBJ1-5; DNA: TGTGCCAGCACCCTAGACAGCCCTCTAGACGATCAGCCCCAGCATTTT; CDR3: CASTLDSPLDDQPQHF
D: NA; size: NA; V: TRBV7-2; J: TRBJ1-6; DNA: TGTGCCAGCAGCTCCACGGGGAGGGTAAGGTCACCCCTCCACTTT; CDR3: CASSSTGRVRSPLHF
D: NA; size: NA; V: TRBV3-1/TRBV3-2; J: TRBJ2-7; DNA: TGTGCCAGCAGCCAAACCTCTGCCTACGAGCAGTACTTC; CDR3: CASSQTSAYEQYF
D: NA; size: NA; V: TRBV30; J: TRBJ1-3; DNA: TGTGCCTGGGACCGGGCCTCGGGAAACACCATATATTTT; CDR3: CAWDRASGNTIYF